This paragraph covers one T cell receptor (beta chain) sequence. Its antigen is not known. This entry comes from a study of cytomegalovirus exposure and HLA in healthy donors. Donors had nominal health at sampling but likely had unrecorded immune exposures. The CDR3 covers 13 residues. Germline values: CDR1 MNHNS, CDR2 SASEGT. V lost 7 bases and J 1 base, leaving 10 bases between the germline ends. Study outcomes and limitations: About 87% or about 30% of the time was how often most TCR beta V segments were productive, according to an earlier analysis.

With 60 Vbeta and 13 Jbeta primers, the PCR was carried out. Sequencing was performed with immunoSEQ multiplex PCR; in TCRdb, only in-frame clones are kept and a portion is missing. The sample carries over 150,000 clones, 84% recorded once. The rearrangement uses TRBV6-1 and TRBJ2-5, with unresolved D. The sequenced sample consisted of PBMCs. This TCR was recovered from a boy between 2 and 10 years old in good health and CMV-seronegative. The CDR3 nucleotides are TGTGCCAGCATTTTGAGGATCCAAGAGACCCAGTACTTC. It translates to CASILRIQETQYF.